Sequencing of this T cell receptor (beta chain) was carried out in a study of cytomegalovirus exposure and HLA in healthy donors. Study information: There were some 410 genotyped donors. Of these, roughly 80% fell in the genetic ancestry cluster associated with self-reported Caucasian donors. Study-wide points: Presence/absence analyses assumed roughly uniform sequencing depth across donors.

The CDR3 is 8 amino acids. This clone occurred a few times. Its antigen is unknown. In the PCR, 60 Vbeta and 13 Jbeta primers were used. The assay was immunoSEQ multiplex PCR, and TCRdb's table has in-frame clones only and misses some. The table lists roughly 120,000 clones, about four fifths of them singletons. The clonotype comes from a human donor in good health. The chain carries TRBV21-1 and TRBJ1-6. TRBV21-1 is noted as a pseudogene. Input material: PBMCs. CDR3 nucleotides: TGTGCCAGCAGACCGGTGTACTTT. It translates to CASRPVYF.